These 14 T cell receptor beta chains share one sample of origin, sequenced in a study of T cells in pancreatic ductal adenocarcinoma. Selected pancreatic ductal adenocarcinoma patients had undergone surgery without neoadjuvant therapy. The table came from immunoSEQ multiplex PCR; TCRdb's copy has only in-frame clones and leaves some out. The table records around 94,000 clones, about 96% of them present only once. Sequencing was done on a sample of PBMCs. Receptor source: a human donor with pancreatic ductal adenocarcinoma.

This chain links TRBV5-1 with TRBJ2-7; 8 bases fit TRBD1. The CDR3 loop spans 15 amino acids. Germline values: CDR1 SGHRS, CDR2 YFSETQ. V was clipped by 7 bases and J by 0 bases; unmatched bases: 9. CDR3 region: CASARTGWSSYEQYF. DNA for the CDR3: TGCGCCAGCGCACGGACAGGGTGGAGCTCCTACGAGCAGTACTTC.

This clone was detected only a few times. The gene calls are TRBV12-5 and TRBJ2-1, with 9 positions matching TRBD1. The V segment lost 7 bases and the J segment 7 bases; nucleotides outside the gene matches: 5. The CDR3 loop spans 13 amino acids. Germline CDR1 is LGHNT and CDR2 is FRNRAP. CDR3 sequence (DNA): TGTGCTAGTGAGGGGACAGGGCGGAATGAGCAGTTCTTC. Translation gives CASEGTGRNEQFF.

V usage is TRBV11-2 and J usage is TRBJ2-5; D possibly corresponds to TRBD2 (5 bases). Germline CDR1 and CDR2: SGHAT and FQNNGV. V was shortened by 3 bases and J by 4 bases, with 21 bases between the two germline ends. This CDR3 has 17 amino acids. The CDR3 protein is CASSLGLDFSVVETQYF. In DNA, the CDR3 is TGTGCCAGCAGCTTGGGCCTTGATTTTAGCGTGGTAGAGACCCAGTACTTC.

The chain is built from TRBV7-9 and TRBJ2-5, with TRBD2 matching over 9 bases. This CDR3 comprises 13 residues. Trimming took 8 bases from V and 4 from J; bases not matched to a gene: 5. Germline V gene lookup returns CDR1 SEHNR and CDR2 FQNEAQ (reference sequence). The CDR3 loop is CASGASGIETQYF. In DNA form, the CDR3 reads TGTGCCAGCGGGGCTAGCGGGATAGAGACCCAGTACTTC. The entire variable domain, with the rest obtained from reference TRBV7-9 and TRBJ2-5, is as follows: DTGVSQNPRHKITKRGQNVTFRCDPISEHNRLYWYRQTLGQGPEFLTYFQNEAQLEKSRLLSDRFSAERPKGSFSTLEIQRTEQGDSAMYLCASGASGIETQYFGPGTRLLVL.

This clone was counted only a few times. The CDR3 DNA follows: TGTGCCAGCAGTTTCGGGTACCAAGAGACCCAGTACTTC. The encoded protein is CASSFGYQETQYF. The gene calls are TRBV27 and TRBJ2-5; D gene unclear. V shed 3 bases and J shed 0 bases, with 5 bases lying between them. Germline loops: CDR1 MNHEY, CDR2 SMNVEV (reference sequence). The CDR3 contains 13 residues.

The chain uses TRBV10-3 and TRBJ1-1; D call uncertain. Germline V gene data show CDR1 as ENHRY and CDR2 as SYGVKD. Trimming took 3 bases from V and 6 from J, leaving 5 bases between them. The CDR3 sequence is 11 residues long. This CDR3 is CAISDHAEAFF. The DNA for the CDR3 is TGTGCCATCAGTGATCATGCTGAAGCTTTCTTT.

This clone was seen once. The chain is built from TRBV28 and TRBJ1-1, with 7 bases aligning to TRBD1. The junction had 13 bases not matched to a gene; V was cut back by 6 bases and J by 0 bases. Looked up from germline, CDR1 is MDHEN and CDR2 is SYDVKM. The CDR3 is 17 residues long. CDR3 sequence reads: CASRTTLLGGLNTEAFF. CDR3 sequence (DNA): TGTGCCAGCAGAACAACCCTCTTAGGGGGCTTGAACACTGAAGCTTTCTTT.

The V call is TRBV6-5, the J call TRBJ1-4, with 10 bases matching TRBD1. V shed 3 bases and J 8 bases; nucleotides not matched to a gene: 3. Germline V gene sequence: CDR1 MNHEY, CDR2 SVGAGI. This CDR3 has 14 residues. CDR3 bases: TGTGCCAGCAGTTATGGGGACAGGGGCGAAAAACTGTTTTTT. It encodes CASSYGDRGEKLFF.

J is TRBJ1-5 and V is TRBV20-1; possible D gene TRBD1, 5 bases. The CDR3 is 11 amino acids. Germline V gene lookup returns CDR1 DFQATT and CDR2 SNEGSKA (reference sequence). The germline V and J ends were trimmed by 6 bases and 6 bases, with 9 bases remaining between them. DNA of the CDR3: TGCAGTGCCGGGAGGGGTCAGCCCCAGCATTTT. The encoded protein is CSAGRGQPQHF.

V is TRBV19 and J is TRBJ2-7; D perhaps matches TRBD2 (7 bases). There are 15 residues in the CDR3. The germline V gene encodes CDR1 LNHDA and CDR2 SQIVND (reference sequence). The ends were cut back, 5 bases at V and 6 bases at J, with 20 bases in the middle. This chain's CDR3 is CASSPPRGGAGEQYF. The CDR3 nucleotides read TGTGCCAGTAGTCCCCCCAGGGGAGGGGCTGGCGAGCAGTACTTC.

The V gene is TRBV19, the J gene TRBJ1-1; no clear D gene. This CDR3 has 14 amino acids. Germline V CDR1 and CDR2: LNHDA, SQIVND (reference sequence). The V gene lost 9 bases and the J gene lost 3 bases, with 17 bases spanning the gap. The CDR3 sequence: CASNNPTDYTEAFF. CDR3 in DNA: TGTGCCAGCAATAACCCGACGGACTACACTGAAGCTTTCTTT.

The chain is built from TRBV2 and TRBJ2-1, with D possibly being TRBD2 (5 bases). The germline V gene has CDR1 SNHLY and CDR2 FYNNEI. This CDR3 has 14 residues. V lost 7 bases to trimming and J lost 2 bases, with 12 bases between them. Here the CDR3 reads CASTTGLTYNEQFF. The CDR3 DNA reads TGTGCCAGCACCACCGGACTCACCTACAATGAGCAGTTCTTC. Variable domain in full (rest from reference TRBV2 and TRBJ2-1): EPEVTQTPSHQVTQMGQEVILRCVPISNHLYFYWYRQILGQKVEFLVSFYNNEISEKSEIFDDQFSVERPDGSNFTLKIRSTKLEDSAMYFCASTTGLTYNEQFFGPGTRLTVL.

This clone was observed a handful of times. This rearrangement joins TRBV2 to TRBJ2-7; TRBD1 is a possible D gene (6 bases). V was cut by 3 bases and J by 7 bases, with 13 bases left in between. Germline loops: CDR1 SNHLY, CDR2 FYNNEI. The CDR3 is 13 residues long. CDR3 in amino acids: CASSDQGSREQYF. Here the CDR3 DNA reads TGTGCCAGCAGTGATCAGGGGTCGCGGGAGCAGTACTTC. Together with reference TRBV2 and TRBJ2-7, the CDR3 gives the full variable domain: EPEVTQTPSHQVTQMGQEVILRCVPISNHLYFYWYRQILGQKVEFLVSFYNNEISEKSEIFDDQFSVERPDGSNFTLKIRSTKLEDSAMYFCASSDQGSREQYFGPGTRLTVT.

The chain combines TRBV30 with TRBJ2-7; 7 bases are shared with TRBD2. CDR1 is GTSNPN, CDR2 SVGIG, per germline (reference sequence). This CDR3 comprises 12 residues. V was pared by 2 bases and J by 4 bases, with 2 bases of the junction left unmatched. The CDR3 sequence: CAWSWGGYEQYF. The CDR3 DNA reads as TGTGCCTGGAGTTGGGGGGGGTACGAGCAGTACTTC.